Reported below is one T cell receptor beta chain. The antigen remains unidentified. The source of the sample is a study of T-cell reconstitution after alpha-beta-depleted transplantation in children. Study-wide results and limits: Approximately two months post-transplant, alpha-beta T cells reportedly originated from several hundred expanded graft clones.

Unique molecular identifiers were incorporated during preparation of the TCRbeta library. In TCRdb, the PCR reads were re-called with MiXCR into one record per CDR3 protein. The sample has 700,000 to 850,000 distinct CDR3 sequences; roughly 15% are singletons. The sequence was obtained from a male patient younger than 18 who had a stem cell transplant for acute lymphoblastic leukemia, so the T cells may come from the graft donor. This specimen consisted of PBMCs, mostly from graft donor cells, obtained 360 days after TCRalphabeta/CD19-depleted stem cell transplant.

CDR3 nucleotide sequence: TGTGCCAGCAGTTTCGGGGGAACTATTCCACTCTACAATGAGCAGTTCTTC. The encoded protein is CASSFGGTIPLYNEQFF. The V and J genes are TRBV12-3 or TRBV12-4 and TRBJ2-1, with D tentatively TRBD2 (6 bases). V lost 3 bases, J lost 3 bases, and 18 bases lay in between. The CDR3 is 17 residues long.